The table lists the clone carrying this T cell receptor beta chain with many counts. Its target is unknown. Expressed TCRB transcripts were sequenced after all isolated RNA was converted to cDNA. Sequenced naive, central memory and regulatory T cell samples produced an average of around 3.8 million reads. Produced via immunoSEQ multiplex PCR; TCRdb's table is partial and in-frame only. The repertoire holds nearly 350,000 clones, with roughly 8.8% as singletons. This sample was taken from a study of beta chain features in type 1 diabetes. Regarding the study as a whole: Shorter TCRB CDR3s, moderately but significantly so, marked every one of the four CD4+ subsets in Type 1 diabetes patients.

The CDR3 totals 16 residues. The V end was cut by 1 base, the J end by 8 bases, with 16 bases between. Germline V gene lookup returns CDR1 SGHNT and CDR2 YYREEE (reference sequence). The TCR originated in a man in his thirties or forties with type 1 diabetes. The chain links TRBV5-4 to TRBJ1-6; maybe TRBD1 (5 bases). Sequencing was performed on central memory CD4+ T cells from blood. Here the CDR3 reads CASSLSEGSSYSPLHF. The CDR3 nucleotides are TGTGCCAGCAGCTTGTCAGAGGGGAGTTCGTATTCACCCCTCCACTTT.